This T cell receptor (beta chain) was sequenced in a study of regulatory dendritic cells for organ transplantation. Study-level findings and limits: The authors noted considerable between-person heterogeneity in alloreactive memory CD8+ cells. Memory CD8+ clonal expansion seemed more limited with regulatory than mature dendritic cells.

TCRdb keeps only in-frame clones here, not all; method: immunoSEQ multiplex PCR. The sample has 35,000 to 40,000 clones; 75% to 95% are singletons. Regarding this clone: The antigen remains unidentified.

Germline V lookup: CDR1 LNHDA, CDR2 SQIVND (reference sequence). Trimming removed 6 bases at V and 7 bases at J, with 18 bases between. The CDR3 loop spans 14 amino acids. FACS sorted CD4+ or CD8+ T cells into CD45RA+ naive and CD45RO+ memory. V and J are TRBV19 and TRBJ1-1; tentatively, D is TRBD1 (6 bases). The sample taken for sequencing was naive CD8+ T cells from blood. As for subset: CD45RA+ naive T cells. The TCR originated in a human donor in good health. Written as DNA, the CDR3 is TGTGCCAGTAGGGCGGACAGCTTTAGGGTTGAAGCTTTCTTT. Translation gives CASRADSFRVEAFF.